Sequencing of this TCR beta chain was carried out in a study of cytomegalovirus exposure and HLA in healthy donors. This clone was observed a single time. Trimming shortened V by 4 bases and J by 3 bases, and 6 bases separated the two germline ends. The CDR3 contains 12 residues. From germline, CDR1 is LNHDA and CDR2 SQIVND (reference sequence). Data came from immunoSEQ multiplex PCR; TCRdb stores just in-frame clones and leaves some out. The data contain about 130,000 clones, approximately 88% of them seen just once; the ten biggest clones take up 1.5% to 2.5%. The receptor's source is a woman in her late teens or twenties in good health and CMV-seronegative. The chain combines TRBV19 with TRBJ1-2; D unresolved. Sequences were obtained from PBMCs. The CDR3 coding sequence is TGTGCCAGTAGTAAGCCTGACTATGGCTACACCTTC. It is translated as CASSKPDYGYTF.